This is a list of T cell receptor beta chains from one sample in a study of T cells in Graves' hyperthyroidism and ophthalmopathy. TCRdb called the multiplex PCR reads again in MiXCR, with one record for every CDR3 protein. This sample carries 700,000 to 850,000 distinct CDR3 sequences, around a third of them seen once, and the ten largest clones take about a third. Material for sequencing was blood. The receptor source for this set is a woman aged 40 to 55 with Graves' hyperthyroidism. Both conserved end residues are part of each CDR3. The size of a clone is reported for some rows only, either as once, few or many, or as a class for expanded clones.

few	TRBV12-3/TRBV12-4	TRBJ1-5	CASSPSSQADQPQHF
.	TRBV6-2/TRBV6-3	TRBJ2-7	CASSRSRVRSNEQYF
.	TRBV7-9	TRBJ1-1	CASSHRDRAKAFF
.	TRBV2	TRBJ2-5	CASSDRGNQPQYF
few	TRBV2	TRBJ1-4	CASSSTGAPSRELFF
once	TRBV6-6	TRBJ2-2	CASSYWTGGGGELFF
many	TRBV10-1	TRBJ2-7	CASSESLGLASSYEQYF
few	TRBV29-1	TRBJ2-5	CSVDGVTAGETQYF
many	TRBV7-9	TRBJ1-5	CASSSAGSNQPQHF
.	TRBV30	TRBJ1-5	CAWSDTYQPQHF
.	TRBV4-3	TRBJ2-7	CASSDDRTYEQYF
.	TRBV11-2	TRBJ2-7	CASSLFFLGGNEYEQYF
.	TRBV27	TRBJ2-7	CASSLMGQGSPNEQYF
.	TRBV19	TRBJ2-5	CASSTLAGRKTQYF
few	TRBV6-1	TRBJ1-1	CASSEADTEAFF
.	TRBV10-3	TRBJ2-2	CAISEPGLAGELFF
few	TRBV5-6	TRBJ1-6	CASSLRQGLSPLHF
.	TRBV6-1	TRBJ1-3	CASRASGSTIYF
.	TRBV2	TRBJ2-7	CASSGLAEGFYEQYF
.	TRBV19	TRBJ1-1	CAWTGFDTEAFF
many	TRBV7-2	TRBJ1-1	CASSLVAKNHTEAFF
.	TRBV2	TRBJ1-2	CASGLGGLLGGYTF
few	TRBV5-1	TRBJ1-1	CASSSEDSLNTEAFF
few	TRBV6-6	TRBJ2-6	CASRFYLDSPLGGANVLTF
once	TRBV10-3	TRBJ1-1	CAISGQERKAFF
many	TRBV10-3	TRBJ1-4	CATGGTGGAEKLFF
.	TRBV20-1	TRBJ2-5	CSAISGGLQETQYF
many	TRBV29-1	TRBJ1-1	CSVDDSGDTEAFF
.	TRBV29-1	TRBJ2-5	CSQLAGGETQYF
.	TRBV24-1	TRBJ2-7	CATSDFGDEQYF
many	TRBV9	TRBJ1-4	CASSPREREKLFF
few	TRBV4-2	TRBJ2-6	CASSPPLYRGANVLTF
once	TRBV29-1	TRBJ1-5	CSVRQGQGYDQPQHF
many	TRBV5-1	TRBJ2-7	CASSLVGHQYEQYF
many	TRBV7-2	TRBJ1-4	CASSTQTTEEKLFF
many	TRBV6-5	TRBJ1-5	CASSYSLNYQPQHF
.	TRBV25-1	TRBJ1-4	CASSSSQGAREKLFF
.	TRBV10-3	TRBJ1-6	CAIRGGNSPLHF
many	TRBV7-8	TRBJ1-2	CASSLWAGGGNGYTF
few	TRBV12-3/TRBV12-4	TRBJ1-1	CASSYGGPNTEAFF
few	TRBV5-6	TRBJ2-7	CASSGPSGTAYEQYF
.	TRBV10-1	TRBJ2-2	CASSESFGAGELFF
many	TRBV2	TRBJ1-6	CASSGRNYNSPLHF
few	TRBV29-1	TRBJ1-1	CSVGEWGNTEAFF
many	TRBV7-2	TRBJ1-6	CASSLWSGASDNSPLHF
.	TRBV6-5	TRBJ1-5	CASRRDRGYQPQHF
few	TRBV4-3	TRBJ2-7	CASSREAGGRYEQYF
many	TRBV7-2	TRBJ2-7	CASSFRVGSSYEQYF
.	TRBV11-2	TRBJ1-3	CASSYGPTDLSGNTIYF
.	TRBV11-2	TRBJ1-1	CASSFADRGSFF
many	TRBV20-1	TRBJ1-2	CSARDLTQNGYTF
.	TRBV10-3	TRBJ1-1	CAISEARETEAFF